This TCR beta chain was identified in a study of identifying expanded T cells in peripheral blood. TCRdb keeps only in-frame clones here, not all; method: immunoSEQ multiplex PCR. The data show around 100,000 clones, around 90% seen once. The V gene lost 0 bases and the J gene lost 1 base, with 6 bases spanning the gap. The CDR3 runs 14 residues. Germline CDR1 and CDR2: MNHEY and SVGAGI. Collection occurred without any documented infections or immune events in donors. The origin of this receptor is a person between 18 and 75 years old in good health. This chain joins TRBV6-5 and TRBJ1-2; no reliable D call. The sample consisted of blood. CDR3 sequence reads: CASSYSLSNYGYTF. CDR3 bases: TGTGCCAGCAGTTACTCGCTCAGTAACTATGGCTACACCTTC.